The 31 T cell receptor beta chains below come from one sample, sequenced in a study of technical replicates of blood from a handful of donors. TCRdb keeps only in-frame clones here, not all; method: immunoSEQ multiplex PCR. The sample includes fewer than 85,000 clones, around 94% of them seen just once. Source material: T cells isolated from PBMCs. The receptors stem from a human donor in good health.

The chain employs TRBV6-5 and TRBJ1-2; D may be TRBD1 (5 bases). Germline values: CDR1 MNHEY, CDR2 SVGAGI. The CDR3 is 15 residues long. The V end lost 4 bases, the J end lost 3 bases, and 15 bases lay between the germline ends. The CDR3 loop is CASSSAQTDHYGYTF. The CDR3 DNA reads TGTGCCAGCAGTTCGGCCCAGACAGACCACTATGGCTACACCTTC.

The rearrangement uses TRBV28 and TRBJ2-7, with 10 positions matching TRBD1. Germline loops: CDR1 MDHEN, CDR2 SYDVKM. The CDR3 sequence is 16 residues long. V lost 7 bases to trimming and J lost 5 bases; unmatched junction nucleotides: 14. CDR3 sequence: CASTETLGTGDHEQYF. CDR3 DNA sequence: TGTGCCAGCACAGAAACCCTCGGGACAGGGGACCACGAGCAGTACTTC.

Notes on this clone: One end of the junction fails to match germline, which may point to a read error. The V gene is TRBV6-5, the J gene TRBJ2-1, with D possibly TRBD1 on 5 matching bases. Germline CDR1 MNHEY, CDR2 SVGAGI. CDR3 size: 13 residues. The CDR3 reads CASSYSPIQASLF. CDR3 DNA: TGTGCCAGCAGTTACTCCCCAATACAGGCCTCCCTCTTC.

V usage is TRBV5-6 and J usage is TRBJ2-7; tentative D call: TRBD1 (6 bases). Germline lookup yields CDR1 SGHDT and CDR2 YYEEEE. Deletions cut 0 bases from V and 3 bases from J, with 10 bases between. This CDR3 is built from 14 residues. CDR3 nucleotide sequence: TGTGCCAGCAGCTTGGTCGGGACAAACTACGAGCAGTACTTC. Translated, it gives CASSLVGTNYEQYF.

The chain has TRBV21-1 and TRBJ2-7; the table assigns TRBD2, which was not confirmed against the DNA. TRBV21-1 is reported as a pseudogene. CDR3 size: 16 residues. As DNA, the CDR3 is TGTGCCAGCAACACTACCCAACTAGCGGGAGGGTACGAGCAGTACTTC. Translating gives CASNTTQLAGGYEQYF.

CDR3 region: CASSEALHGLAGGNEQFF. The DNA of the CDR3 is TGTGCCAGCAGTGAAGCGCTTCATGGACTAGCGGGAGGGAATGAGCAGTTCTTC. This rearrangement joins TRBV6-1 to TRBJ2-1; TRBD2 agrees at 15 bases. The CDR3 length is 18 residues. Germline trimming cut 0 bases from V and 7 bases from J; bases unmatched to any gene: 7. The germline CDR1 and CDR2 sequences are MNHNS and SASEGT.

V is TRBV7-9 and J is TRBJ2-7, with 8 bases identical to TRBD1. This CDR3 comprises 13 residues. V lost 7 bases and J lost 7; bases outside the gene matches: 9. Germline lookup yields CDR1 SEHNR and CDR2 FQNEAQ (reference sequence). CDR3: CASNGQGSGEQYF. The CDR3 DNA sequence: TGTGCCAGCAACGGACAGGGATCAGGAGAGCAGTACTTC.

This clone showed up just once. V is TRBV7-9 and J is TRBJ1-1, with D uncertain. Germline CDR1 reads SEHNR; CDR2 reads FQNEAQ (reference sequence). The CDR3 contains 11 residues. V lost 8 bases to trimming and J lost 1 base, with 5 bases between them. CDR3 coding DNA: TGTGCCAGCGGGAGGAACACTGAAGCTTTCTTT. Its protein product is CASGRNTEAFF.

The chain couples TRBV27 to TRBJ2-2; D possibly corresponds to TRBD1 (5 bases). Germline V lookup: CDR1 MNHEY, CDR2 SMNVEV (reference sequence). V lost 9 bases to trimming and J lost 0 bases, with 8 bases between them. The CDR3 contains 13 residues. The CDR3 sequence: CASSQANTGELFF. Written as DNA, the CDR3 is TGTGCCAGTTCACAGGCGAACACCGGGGAGCTGTTTTTT.

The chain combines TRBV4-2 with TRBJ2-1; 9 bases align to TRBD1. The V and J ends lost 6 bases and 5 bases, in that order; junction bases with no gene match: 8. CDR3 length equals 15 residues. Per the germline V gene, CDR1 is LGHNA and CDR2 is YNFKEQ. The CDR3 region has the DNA TGTGCCAGCAGGTTCCGGGACAGGGCTAACAATGAGCAGTTCTTC. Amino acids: CASRFRDRANNEQFF.

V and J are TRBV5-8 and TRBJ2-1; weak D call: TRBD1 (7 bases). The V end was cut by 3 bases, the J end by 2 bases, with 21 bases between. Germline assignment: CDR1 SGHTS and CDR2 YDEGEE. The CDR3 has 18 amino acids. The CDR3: CASSSYYPQGGAYNEQFF. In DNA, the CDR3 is TGTGCCAGCAGCTCCTATTATCCCCAGGGGGGCGCCTACAATGAGCAGTTCTTC.

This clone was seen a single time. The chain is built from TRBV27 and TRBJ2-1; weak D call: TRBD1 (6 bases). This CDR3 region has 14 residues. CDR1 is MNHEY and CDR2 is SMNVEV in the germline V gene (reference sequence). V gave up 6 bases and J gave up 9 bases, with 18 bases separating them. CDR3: CASRTTTGLGEQFF. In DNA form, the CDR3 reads TGTGCCAGCAGAACGACGACAGGTCTAGGTGAGCAGTTCTTC.

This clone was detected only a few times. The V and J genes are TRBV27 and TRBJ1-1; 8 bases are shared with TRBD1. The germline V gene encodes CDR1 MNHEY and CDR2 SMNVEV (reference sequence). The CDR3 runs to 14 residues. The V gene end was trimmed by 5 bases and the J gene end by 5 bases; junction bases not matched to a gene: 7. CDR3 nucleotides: TGTGCCAGCAGTATTGGACAGGGATGGACTGAAGCTTTCTTT. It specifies CASSIGQGWTEAFF.

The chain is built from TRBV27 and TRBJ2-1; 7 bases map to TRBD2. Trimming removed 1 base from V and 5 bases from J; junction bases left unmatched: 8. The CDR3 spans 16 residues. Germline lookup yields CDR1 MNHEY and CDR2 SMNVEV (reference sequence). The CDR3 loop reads CASSLYNGGRHNEQFF. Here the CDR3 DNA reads TGTGCCAGCAGTTTATATAATGGCGGGAGACACAATGAGCAGTTCTTC.

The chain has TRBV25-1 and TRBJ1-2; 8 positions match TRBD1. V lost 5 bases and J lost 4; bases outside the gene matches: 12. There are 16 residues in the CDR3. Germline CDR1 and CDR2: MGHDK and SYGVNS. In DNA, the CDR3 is TGTGCCAGCAGTCCTTACGGACAGGGATCGGGCTATGGCTACACCTTC. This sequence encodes CASSPYGQGSGYGYTF.

This chain's CDR3 is CASSLNQVQPQHF. For the CDR3, the DNA is TGTGCCAGCAGCTTGAATCAGGTTCAGCCCCAGCATTTT. This sequence joins TRBV7-2 and TRBJ1-5; D gene uncertain. V dropped 3 bases and J dropped 6 bases, with 9 bases sitting between them. Germline lookup yields CDR1 SGHTA and CDR2 FQGNSA. CDR3 size: 13 residues.

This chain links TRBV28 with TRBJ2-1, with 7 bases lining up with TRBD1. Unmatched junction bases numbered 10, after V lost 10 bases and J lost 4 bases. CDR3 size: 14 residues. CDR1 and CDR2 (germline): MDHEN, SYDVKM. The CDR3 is CATQGPGQYNEQFF. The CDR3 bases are TGTGCCACCCAGGGTCCGGGACAGTACAATGAGCAGTTCTTC.

Here the CDR3 reads CASSEDNYEQYF. The CDR3 DNA sequence: TGTGCCAGCAGTGAGGACAACTACGAGCAGTACTTC. This chain uses TRBV6-1 with TRBJ2-7; weak D call: TRBD1 (5 bases). V was cut by 3 bases and J by 3 bases, with 6 bases left in between. The CDR3 contains 12 residues. CDR1 is MNHNS, CDR2 SASEGT, per germline.

The CDR3 sequence is CASSSHKAGVRRDEQFF. The CDR3 DNA follows: TGTGCCAGCAGCTCACACAAAGCCGGAGTCCGGAGGGATGAGCAGTTCTTC. The chain carries TRBV7-9 and TRBJ2-1; D is possibly TRBD2 (6 bases). The germline V gene has CDR1 SEHNR and CDR2 FQNEAQ (reference sequence). The CDR3 covers 17 residues. The ends were cut back, 4 bases at V and 8 bases at J, with 24 bases in the middle.

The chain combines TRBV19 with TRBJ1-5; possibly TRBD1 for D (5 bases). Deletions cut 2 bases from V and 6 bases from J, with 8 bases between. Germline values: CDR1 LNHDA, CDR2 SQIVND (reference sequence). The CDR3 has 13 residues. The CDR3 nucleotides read TGTGCCAGTAGTATACAGGGCGGTCAGCCCCAGCATTTT. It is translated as CASSIQGGQPQHF.

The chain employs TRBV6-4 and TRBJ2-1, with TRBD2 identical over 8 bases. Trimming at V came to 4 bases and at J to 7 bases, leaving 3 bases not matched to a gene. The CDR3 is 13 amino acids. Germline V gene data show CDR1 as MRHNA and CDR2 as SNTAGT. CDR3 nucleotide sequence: TGTGCCAGCAGTGTAGAGCGGGGGAATGAGCAGTTCTTC. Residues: CASSVERGNEQFF.

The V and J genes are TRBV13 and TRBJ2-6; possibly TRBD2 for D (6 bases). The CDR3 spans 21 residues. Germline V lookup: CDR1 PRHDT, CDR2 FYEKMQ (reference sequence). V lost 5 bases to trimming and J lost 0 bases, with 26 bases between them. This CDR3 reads CASSGGFLTGTEDSGANVLTF. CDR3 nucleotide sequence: TGTGCCAGCAGCGGAGGATTCCTTACCGGGACTGAAGACTCTGGGGCCAACGTCCTGACTTTC.

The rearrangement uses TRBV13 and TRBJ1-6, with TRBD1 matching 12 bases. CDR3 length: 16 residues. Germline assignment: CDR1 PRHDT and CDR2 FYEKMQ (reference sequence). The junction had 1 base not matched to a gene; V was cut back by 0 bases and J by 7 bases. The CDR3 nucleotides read TGTGCCAGCAGCTTAGGGGGACAGGGGGCAAATTCACCCCTCCACTTT. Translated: CASSLGGQGANSPLHF.

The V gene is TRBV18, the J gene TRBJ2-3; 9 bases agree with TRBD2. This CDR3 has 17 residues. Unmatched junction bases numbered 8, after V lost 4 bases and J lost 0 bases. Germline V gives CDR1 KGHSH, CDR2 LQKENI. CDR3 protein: CASSQLAAGGSTDTQYF. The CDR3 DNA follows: TGTGCCAGCTCACAACTGGCCGCGGGAGGGAGCACAGATACGCAGTATTTT.

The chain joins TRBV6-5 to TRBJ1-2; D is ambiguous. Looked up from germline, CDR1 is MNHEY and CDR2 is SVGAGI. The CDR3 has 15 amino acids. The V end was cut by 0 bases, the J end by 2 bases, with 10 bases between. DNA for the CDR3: TGTGCCAGCAGTTACTCTCCCCCCCAGAACTATGGCTACACCTTC. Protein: CASSYSPPQNYGYTF.

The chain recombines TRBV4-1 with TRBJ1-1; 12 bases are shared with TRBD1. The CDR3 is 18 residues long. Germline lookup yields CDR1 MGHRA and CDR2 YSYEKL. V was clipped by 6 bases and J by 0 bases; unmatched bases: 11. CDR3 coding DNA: TGCGCCAGCAGTCGATCCGGGACAGGGGGCGGCATGAACACTGAAGCTTTCTTT. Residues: CASSRSGTGGGMNTEAFF.

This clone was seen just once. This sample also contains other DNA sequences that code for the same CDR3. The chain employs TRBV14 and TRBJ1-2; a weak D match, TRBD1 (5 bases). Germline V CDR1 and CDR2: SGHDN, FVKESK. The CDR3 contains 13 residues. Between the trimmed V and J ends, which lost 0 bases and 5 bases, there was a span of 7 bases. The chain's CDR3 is CASSQDRGYGYTF. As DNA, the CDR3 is TGTGCCAGCAGCCAAGATCGGGGGTATGGCTACACCTTC. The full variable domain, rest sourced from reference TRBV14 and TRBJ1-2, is EAGVTQFPSHSVIEKGQTVTLRCDPISGHDNLYWYRRVMGKEIKFLLHFVKESKQDESGMPNNRFLAERTGGTYSTLKVQPAELEDSGVYFCASSQDRGYGYTFGSGTRLTVV.

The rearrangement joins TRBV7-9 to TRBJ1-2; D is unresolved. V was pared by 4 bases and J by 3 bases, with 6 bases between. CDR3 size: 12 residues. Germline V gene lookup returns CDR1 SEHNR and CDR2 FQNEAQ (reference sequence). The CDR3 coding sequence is TGTGCCAGCAGCTCCGCAGACTATGGCTACACCTTC. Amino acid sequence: CASSSADYGYTF. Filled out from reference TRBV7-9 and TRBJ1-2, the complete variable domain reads DTGVSQNPRHKITKRGQNVTFRCDPISEHNRLYWYRQTLGQGPEFLTYFQNEAQLEKSRLLSDRFSAERPKGSFSTLEIQRTEQGDSAMYLCASSSADYGYTFGSGTRLTVV.

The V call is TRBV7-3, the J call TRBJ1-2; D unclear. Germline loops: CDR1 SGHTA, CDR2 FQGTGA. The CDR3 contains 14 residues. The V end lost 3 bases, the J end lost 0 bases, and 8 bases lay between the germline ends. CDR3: CASSFNRANYGYTF. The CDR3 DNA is TGTGCCAGCAGCTTCAACAGAGCTAACTATGGCTACACCTTC.

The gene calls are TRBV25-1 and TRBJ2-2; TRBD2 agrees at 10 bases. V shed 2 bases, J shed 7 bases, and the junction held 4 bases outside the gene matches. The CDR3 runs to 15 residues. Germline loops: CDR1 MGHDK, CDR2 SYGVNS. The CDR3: CASSEVVAGGGELFF. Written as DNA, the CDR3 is TGTGCCAGCAGTGAAGTGGTAGCGGGAGGCGGGGAGCTGTTTTTT.

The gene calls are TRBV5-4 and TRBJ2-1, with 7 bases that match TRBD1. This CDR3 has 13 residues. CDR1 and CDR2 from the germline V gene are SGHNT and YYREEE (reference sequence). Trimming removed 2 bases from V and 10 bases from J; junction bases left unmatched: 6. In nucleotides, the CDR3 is TGTGCCAGCAGCTTTGACAGGGTGGGAGAGCAGTTCTTC. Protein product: CASSFDRVGEQFF. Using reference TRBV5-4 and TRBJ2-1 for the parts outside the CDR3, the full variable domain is ETGVTQSPTHLIKTRGQQVTLRCSSQSGHNTVSWYQQALGQGPQFIFQYYREEENGRGNFPPRFSGLQFPNYSSELNVNALELDDSALYLCASSFDRVGEQFFGPGTRLTVL.